These 21 T cell receptor beta chains share one sample of origin, sequenced in a study of graft-versus-host responses after intestinal transplantation. Clones were read by immunoSEQ multiplex PCR, and TCRdb kept only the in-frame ones, dropping some. The data show 9,100 or so clones, around 91% seen once. The source was PBMCs, collected about 6 weeks after intestinal transplant. The receptors were sampled from a human patient who received an intestinal transplant, so some T cells may come from the graft donor.

Comment on this clone: An end of the junction differs from the germline gene, which may be a read error. This sequence joins TRBV29-1 and TRBJ1-1; tentative D call: TRBD1 (6 bases). The V gene's germline CDR1 is SQVTM and CDR2 ANQGSEA. The CDR3 spans 15 residues. CDR3 sequence: CRVPLWGGGDTEAFF. DNA for the CDR3: TGCCGCGTTCCTCTATGGGGGGGCGGGGACACTGAAGCTTTCTTT.

The rearrangement joins TRBV21-1 to TRBJ2-1; TRBD2 was called by the table and not checked on the DNA. TRBV21-1 is noted as a pseudogene. The CDR3 is 16 amino acids. CDR3 sequence (DNA): TGTGCCAGCGGCGATACTAGCGGCTTCTCCTACAATGAGCAGTTCTTC. It yields the protein CASGDTSGFSYNEQFF.

V and J are TRBV10-1 and TRBJ2-7, with a tentative D call TRBD1 (5 bases). The germline V and J ends were trimmed by 2 bases and 1 base, with 9 bases remaining between them. CDR3 length equals 14 residues. Germline V gives CDR1 WNHNN, CDR2 SYGVQD (reference sequence). For the CDR3, the DNA is TGCGCCAGCAGTGAGATCGCAGGGTCCTACGAGCAGTACTTC. It is translated as CASSEIAGSYEQYF.

The rearrangement joins TRBV5-4 to TRBJ2-7; a weak D match, TRBD2 (7 bases). Germline assignment: CDR1 SGHNT and CDR2 YYREEE (reference sequence). With 4 bases removed from V and 2 bases from J, the gap between germline ends came to 13 bases. The CDR3 has 14 amino acids. For the CDR3, the DNA is TGTGCCAGCAGCCGGGGGGCGGATACCTACGAGCAGTACTTC. Its protein product is CASSRGADTYEQYF.

The chain couples TRBV11-2 to TRBJ2-5; TRBD2 agrees at 16 bases. CDR3 size: 19 residues. The V segment lost 4 bases and the J segment 5 bases; nucleotides outside the gene matches: 13. CDR1 and CDR2 from the germline V gene are SGHAT and FQNNGV. CDR3 region: CASSYRPGTSGGAGETQYF. The DNA of the CDR3 is TGTGCCAGCAGCTACCGCCCCGGGACTAGCGGGGGGGCCGGGGAGACCCAGTACTTC.

The chain employs TRBV9 and TRBJ2-1, with unresolved D. Trimming cost V 0 bases and J 8 bases, with 6 bases left between them. The CDR3 loop spans 12 amino acids. Germline V lookup: CDR1 SGDLS, CDR2 YYNGEE. The CDR3 loop is CASSVGGYEQFF. In DNA, the CDR3 is TGTGCCAGCAGCGTAGGGGGATATGAGCAGTTCTTC. Drawing the rest from reference TRBV9 and TRBJ2-1, the complete variable domain is DSGVTQTPKHLITATGQRVTLRCSPRSGDLSVYWYQQSLDQGLQFLIQYYNGEERAKGNILERFSAQQFPDLHSELNLSSLELGDSALYFCASSVGGYEQFFGPGTRLTVL.

This clone was observed a handful of times. The V gene is TRBV10-1, the J gene TRBJ1-6; D remains unclear. Germline V lookup: CDR1 WNHNN, CDR2 SYGVQD (reference sequence). The CDR3 consists of 13 residues. V dropped 8 bases and J dropped 9 bases, with 14 bases sitting between them. The CDR3 loop reads CASGQTLGSPLHF. The CDR3, as DNA: TGCGCCAGCGGTCAGACCCTAGGTTCACCCCTCCACTTT.

This clone was detected once. V usage is TRBV6-5 and J usage is TRBJ2-1, with no clear D. The CDR3 extends over 13 amino acids. CDR1 is MNHEY and CDR2 is SVGAGI in the germline V gene. Between the trimmed V and J ends, which lost 0 bases and 7 bases, there was a span of 7 bases. CDR3 sequence reads: CASSYSMKNEQFF. In DNA form, the CDR3 reads TGTGCCAGCAGTTACTCCATGAAAAATGAGCAGTTCTTC.

The V gene is TRBV5-1, the J gene TRBJ1-1; D not certain. This CDR3 is built from 16 residues. Germline V gives CDR1 SGHRS, CDR2 YFSETQ. V was pared by 3 bases and J by 1 base, with 16 bases between. The CDR3 DNA sequence: TGCGCCAGCAGCTCAAATAGAGGACGGGGGAACACTGAAGCTTTCTTT. It is translated as CASSSNRGRGNTEAFF.

The V gene is TRBV6-6, the J gene TRBJ2-7, with D possibly being TRBD2 (6 bases). The germline gives CDR1 MNHNY, CDR2 SVGAGI (reference sequence). Trimming removed 2 bases at V and 1 base at J, with 12 bases between. CDR3 size: 15 residues. The CDR3 nucleotides read TGTGCCAGCAGTTACGCTCTCCGGGGGTCCTACGAGCAGTACTTC. This gives the protein CASSYALRGSYEQYF.

The chain is built from TRBV27 and TRBJ1-2; D ambiguous. The CDR3 runs 17 residues. Trimming cost V 5 bases and J 4 bases, with 23 bases left between them. Germline CDR1 and CDR2: MNHEY and SMNVEV (reference sequence). The CDR3 protein is CASSPRVNPYAFYGYTF. Written as DNA, the CDR3 is TGTGCCAGCAGTCCCCGGGTTAATCCCTATGCATTCTATGGCTACACCTTC.

In this sample, this clone turned up once. This chain connects TRBV7-9 to TRBJ2-4; D possibly corresponds to TRBD2 (5 bases). Germline V gene lookup returns CDR1 SEHNR and CDR2 FQNEAQ (reference sequence). V lost 5 bases and J 8 bases, leaving 13 bases between the germline ends. The CDR3 is 13 amino acids. CDR3 nucleotides: TGTGCCAGCAGCCCGGAGGATTGGGACATTCAGTACTTC. Translation: CASSPEDWDIQYF.

The chain couples TRBV5-6 to TRBJ2-3, with no clear D. The CDR3 is made up of 14 amino acids. The germline CDR1 and CDR2 sequences are SGHDT and YYEEEE. V lost 0 bases and J lost 2, with 7 bases in between. The CDR3 DNA follows: TGTGCCAGCAGCTTGGAAGAGTACACAGATACGCAGTATTTT. Translating gives CASSLEEYTDTQYF.

The chain has TRBV5-1 and TRBJ2-5, with unresolved D. Per germline, CDR1 SGHRS and CDR2 YFSETQ. Deletions cut 4 bases from V and 8 bases from J, with 15 bases between. The CDR3 length is 13 residues. The CDR3 DNA reads TGCGCCAGCAGCGCCCGGGCCTTCCTAACCCAGTACTTC. This gives the protein CASSARAFLTQYF.

V is TRBV12-5 and J is TRBJ1-4, with D uncertain. This CDR3 spans 17 amino acids. Between the trimmed V and J ends, which lost 1 base and 6 bases, there was a span of 18 bases. The germline V gene has CDR1 LGHNT and CDR2 FRNRAP. The CDR3 loop is CASGLDSRFSLYEKLFF. The CDR3 nucleotides are TGTGCTAGTGGTTTGGACTCCCGGTTCAGCCTATATGAAAAACTGTTTTTT.

Only one count was recorded for this clone. The CDR3: CASSLGANADTQYF. The CDR3 DNA reads as TGTGCCAGCAGTTTAGGCGCCAATGCGGATACGCAGTATTTT. The V and J genes are TRBV27 and TRBJ2-3; D unresolved. V was cut by 2 bases and J by 6 bases, with 12 bases left in between. The germline V gene has CDR1 MNHEY and CDR2 SMNVEV (reference sequence). The CDR3 length is 14 residues.

This clone came up once. Written as DNA, the CDR3 is TGTGCCAGCAGTTACGCGGGGGGGCCCCAAGAGACCCAGTACTTC. This sequence encodes CASSYAGGPQETQYF. The rearrangement uses TRBV6-5 and TRBJ2-5; 9 nucleotides match TRBD2. From germline, CDR1 is MNHEY and CDR2 SVGAGI. The CDR3 is 15 amino acids. With V trimmed by 2 bases and J by 1 base, 2 bases remained unmatched.

This chain uses TRBV30 with TRBJ1-2, with D tentatively TRBD1 (5 bases). Germline V gene sequence: CDR1 GTSNPN, CDR2 SVGIG (reference sequence). This CDR3 is built from 13 residues. Trimming left V 5 bases short and J 8 bases short, with 18 bases between. Here the CDR3 DNA reads TGTGCCTGGGGACTCGCCGCAGGGAAGGGCTACACCTTC. Residues: CAWGLAAGKGYTF.

DNA of the CDR3: TGCGCCAGCAGTGATTCTGGACTAAAAAACATTCAGTACTTC. Translating it yields CASSDSGLKNIQYF. The V and J genes are TRBV10-1 and TRBJ2-4; perhaps TRBD2 as D (6 bases). Trimming took 3 bases from V and 4 from J, leaving 10 bases between them. Germline V gene data show CDR1 as WNHNN and CDR2 as SYGVQD (reference sequence). CDR3 length: 14 amino acids.

This rearrangement joins TRBV15 to TRBJ2-5, with 11 bases identical to TRBD2. This CDR3 is 16 amino acids long. CDR1 and CDR2 from the germline V gene are LNHNV and YYDKDF (reference sequence). The V and J ends lost 5 bases and 4 bases, in that order; junction bases with no gene match: 9. The CDR3 DNA follows: TGTGCCACCAGCGAGACTAGCGGGGTGGGGGTAGAGACCCAGTACTTC. This gives the protein CATSETSGVGVETQYF.

The V gene is TRBV4-1, the J gene TRBJ2-3, with D uncertain. Between the trimmed V and J ends, which lost 1 base and 5 bases, there was a span of 10 bases. This CDR3 is built from 14 residues. CDR1 is MGHRA, CDR2 YSYEKL, per germline. CDR3 DNA: TGCGCCAGCAGCCAAGTTAGCATAGAAGATACGCAGTATTTT. Protein product: CASSQVSIEDTQYF.